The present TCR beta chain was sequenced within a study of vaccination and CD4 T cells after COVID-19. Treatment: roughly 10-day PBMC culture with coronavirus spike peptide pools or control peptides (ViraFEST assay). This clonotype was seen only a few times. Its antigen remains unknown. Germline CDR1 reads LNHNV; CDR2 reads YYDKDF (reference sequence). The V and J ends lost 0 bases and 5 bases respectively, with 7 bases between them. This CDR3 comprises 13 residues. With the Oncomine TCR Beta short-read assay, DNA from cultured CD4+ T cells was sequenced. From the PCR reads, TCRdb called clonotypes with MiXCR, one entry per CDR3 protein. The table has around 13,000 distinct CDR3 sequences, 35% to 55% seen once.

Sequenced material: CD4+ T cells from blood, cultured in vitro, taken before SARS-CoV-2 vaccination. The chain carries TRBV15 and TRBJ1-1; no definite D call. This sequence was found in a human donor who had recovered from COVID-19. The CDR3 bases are TGTGCCACCAGCAGAGAGTTGGGGACTGAAGCTTTCTTT. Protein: CATSRELGTEAFF. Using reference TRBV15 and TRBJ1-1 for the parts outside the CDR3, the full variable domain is DAMVIQNPRYQVTQFGKPVTLSCSQTLNHNVMYWYQQKSSQAPKLLFHYYDKDFNNEADTPDNFQSRRPNTSFCFLDIRSPGLGDTAMYLCATSRELGTEAFFGQGTRLTVV.